This TCR beta chain is from a study of shared clonotypes between healthy human individuals. TCRdb's copy holds only in-frame clones and misses some; the assay was immunoSEQ multiplex PCR. Of around 2.5 million clones in the sample, 93% were seen once. This clone was detected a few times. Other DNA sequences in the sample encode the same CDR3. Germline CDR1 and CDR2: SGHTA and FQGNSA. The CDR3 sequence is 12 residues long. Trimming removed 2 bases from V and 4 bases from J, with 5 bases in between. The sequenced sample consisted of naive CD4+ T cells from PBMCs. As for subset: CD45RA+ positively selected. This TCR was sampled from a man aged 18 to 30 in good health. Some clones in this sample may be carry-over from other donors' samples. This sequence joins TRBV7-2 and TRBJ1-1, with D unresolved. The CDR3 region is CASSLRGTEAFF. Written as DNA, the CDR3 is TGTGCCAGCAGCTTACGGGGCACTGAAGCTTTCTTT.